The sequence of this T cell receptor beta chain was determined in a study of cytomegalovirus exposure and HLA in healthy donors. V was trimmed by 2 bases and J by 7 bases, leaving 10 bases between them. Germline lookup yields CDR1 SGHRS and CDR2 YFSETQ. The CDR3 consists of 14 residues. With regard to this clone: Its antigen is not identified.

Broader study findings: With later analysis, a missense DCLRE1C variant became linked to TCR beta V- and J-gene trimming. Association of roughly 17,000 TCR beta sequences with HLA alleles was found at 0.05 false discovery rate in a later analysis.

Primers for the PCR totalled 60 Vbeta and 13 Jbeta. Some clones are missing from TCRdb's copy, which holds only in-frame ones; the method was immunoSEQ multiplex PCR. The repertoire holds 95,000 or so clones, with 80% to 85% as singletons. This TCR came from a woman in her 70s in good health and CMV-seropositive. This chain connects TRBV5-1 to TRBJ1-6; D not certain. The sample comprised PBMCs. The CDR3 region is CASSFGSGNSPLHF. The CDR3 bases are TGCGCCAGCAGCTTTGGGAGTGGGAATTCACCCCTCCACTTT.